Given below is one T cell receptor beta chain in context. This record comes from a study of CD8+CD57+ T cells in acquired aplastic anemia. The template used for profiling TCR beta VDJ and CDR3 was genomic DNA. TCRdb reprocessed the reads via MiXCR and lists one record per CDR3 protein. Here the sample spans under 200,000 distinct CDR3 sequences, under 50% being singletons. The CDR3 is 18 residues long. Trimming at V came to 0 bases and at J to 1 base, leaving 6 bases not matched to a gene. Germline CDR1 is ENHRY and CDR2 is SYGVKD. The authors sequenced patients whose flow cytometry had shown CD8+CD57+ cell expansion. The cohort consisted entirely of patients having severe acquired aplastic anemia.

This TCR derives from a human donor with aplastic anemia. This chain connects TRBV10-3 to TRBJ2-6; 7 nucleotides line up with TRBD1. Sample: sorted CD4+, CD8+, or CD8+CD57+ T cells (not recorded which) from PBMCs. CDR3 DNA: TGTGCCATCAGTGAGTCGAGGGGGCGAGGATCTGGGGCCAACGTCCTGACTTTC. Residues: CAISESRGRGSGANVLTF.